The following is a T cell receptor (beta chain) sequence with its context. Its antigen is not known. This table comes from immunoSEQ multiplex PCR, and its TCRdb copy is limited to in-frame clones, with some not included. The data hold about 800,000 clones, with about 96% observed a single time. These data come from a study of shared clonotypes between healthy human individuals. About the research overall: The study used three CD4 naive, three CD4 memory, two CD8 naive and one CD8 memory plate per donor.

The naive CD8 population came from CD45RO-negative cells selected for CCR7, without terminally differentiated effector memory CD45RA+ cells. The CDR3 has 17 residues. CDR1 and CDR2 from the germline V gene are MDHEN and SYDVKM. Trimming took 5 bases from V and 2 from J; bases not matched to a gene: 15. Study-wide findings and caveats: Some naive CD4 clonotypes, about 5%, turned up in common across a few donors.

Sequenced material: naive CD8+ T cells sorted from blood. The chain recombines TRBV28 with TRBJ2-7; 7 bases map to TRBD1. This receptor was identified in a man aged 25-40 years in good health. In DNA, the CDR3 is TGTGCCAGCAGTGGTCCAATCCTCGGGGACAGCCCCTACGAGCAGTACTTC. This gives the protein CASSGPILGDSPYEQYF.